What follows is one T cell receptor beta chain and its context. This clonotype was observed a handful of times. The antigen it recognizes is unknown. No base quality values were provided; no much bigger clone lies one nucleotide off. The data belong to a study of T cell repertoires in cytomegalovirus infection (dated by TCRdb to the late 2010s). General notes on the study: Recently identified HLA-C-restricted CMV epitopes, whose presentation resists viral immunomodulation, were targeted by peptide stimulations together with well-studied HLA-B-restricted epitopes. The HLA type of each donor mattered for the analysis, because public TCR beta signatures pointed to carriage of CMV infection along with the matching HLA type.

Read against the paper, the sample's treatment or condition label means: in vitro stimulation with specific CMV peptide epitopes to enrich CMV-specific T cells. V sheds 1 base and J sheds 3 bases, leaving 11 bases between their ends. Reading from cysteine to phenylalanine, the CDR3 counts 15 amino acids. Just the 45-base CDR3 DNA is kept, in frame starting at base 1. CDR1 and CDR2 were assigned from the germline V gene (reference sequence) as LNHDA and SQIVND. On the study overall, not on this receptor specifically: In the ex vivo response, HLA-C-restricted CMV-specific TCR beta clonotypes were dominant, and in two of eight donors the single most frequent clonotype came from this HLA-C-restricted group. In both this cohort and an independent approximately 350-donor cohort, the cumulative frequency of public TCR beta family members distinguished carriers of CMV infection plus the relevant HLA type.

Sequencing used an Illumina HiSeq 1500. TCRdb trimmed public reads at Q25 via fastp, called clones via MiXCR and kept in-frame beta chains. Each entry is one CDR3 protein sequence, shown with its most common DNA and genes. This sample holds hundreds of thousands of distinct CDR3 sequences; approximately 31% were observed only once. About an eighth of the sample belongs to the ten largest clones. The source material was cultured CD8+ T cells from PBMCs, sampled from culture after CMV antigen stimulation. The V and J segments used are TRBV19 and TRBJ2-3; TRBD1 is perhaps the D gene, given 6 matching bases. The clonotype originates from a human donor in good health (CMV status not recorded). Some clones in this sample may be carry-over from other donors' samples. Read as DNA, the sequence is TGTGCCAGTAGTATAGTGGGGGCGGCTACAGATACGCAGTATTTT. This encodes CASSIVGAATDTQYF.